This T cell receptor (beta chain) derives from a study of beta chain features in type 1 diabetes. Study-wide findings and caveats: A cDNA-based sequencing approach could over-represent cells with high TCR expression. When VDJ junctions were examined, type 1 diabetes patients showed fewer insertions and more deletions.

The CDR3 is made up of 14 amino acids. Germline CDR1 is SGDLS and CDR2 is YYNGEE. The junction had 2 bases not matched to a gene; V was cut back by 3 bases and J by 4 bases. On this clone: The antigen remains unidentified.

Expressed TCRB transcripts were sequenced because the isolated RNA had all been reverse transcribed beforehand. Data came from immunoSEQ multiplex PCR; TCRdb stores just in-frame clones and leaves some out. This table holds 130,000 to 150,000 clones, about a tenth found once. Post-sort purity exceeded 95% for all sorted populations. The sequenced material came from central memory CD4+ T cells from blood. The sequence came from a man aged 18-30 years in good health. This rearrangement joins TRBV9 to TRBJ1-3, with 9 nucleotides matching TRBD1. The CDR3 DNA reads TGTGCCAGCAGCGCGGACAGGGGAGGAAACACCATATATTTT. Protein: CASSADRGGNTIYF.